The T cell receptor beta chain under discussion was sequenced for a study of T cells in Graves' hyperthyroidism and ophthalmopathy. General study findings and limits: A model of 13 V-J features distinguished ophthalmopathy from stable hyperthyroidism. The majority of expanded thyroid clonotypes above 0.001 also appeared in blood.

On the basis of clinical symptoms, serum thyroxine and TRAb, thyroid ultrasound and orbital computed tomography, diagnoses were made. From more than 9 ml of fresh peripheral blood, PBMCs were isolated. Amplification of TCR beta CDR3 regions used RNA as the template. First-round RT-PCR of the TCR CDR3 relied on the HTBI primer set. TCRdb analysed the multiplex PCR reads with MiXCR anew, one entry per CDR3 protein. The repertoire includes some 720,000 distinct CDR3 sequences, roughly 15% of them detected once, and 8.4% sits in the top ten. Remarks on this clonotype: Antigen: not known.

CDR3 size: 14 residues. V lost 1 base and J lost 2, with 9 bases in between. Germline CDR1 reads LNHNV; CDR2 reads YYDKDF (reference sequence). The TCR comes from a young man with Graves' hyperthyroidism. The gene calls are TRBV15 and TRBJ2-7, with D perhaps TRBD2 (5 bases). The sequenced sample was blood. The CDR3 here is CATSRGGMTYEQYF. CDR3 nucleotides: TGTGCCACCAGCAGAGGAGGGATGACCTACGAGCAGTACTTC.